This T cell receptor beta chain was recovered during a study of T-cell reconstitution after alpha-beta-depleted transplantation in children. TCRbeta library construction was performed incorporating unique molecular identifiers. TCRdb reprocessed the PCR reads with MiXCR, giving one entry per CDR3 protein. The sample has over 150,000 distinct CDR3 sequences; 6.3% are singletons. Many counts were recorded for this clonotype. This specimen consisted of PBMCs, obtained before TCRalphabeta/CD19-depleted stem cell transplant. The sequence came from a girl less than two years old with combined immunodeficiency, due to receive a stem cell transplant.

CDR3 in amino acids: CATSSRSPLLDRLQETQYF. As DNA, the CDR3 is TGTGCCACCAGCTCACGGTCACCCCTTCTGGACAGGCTTCAAGAGACCCAGTACTTC. The chain couples TRBV15 to TRBJ2-5; TRBD1 matches 7 bases. After removal of 5 bases from V and 2 bases from J, the junction contained 20 bases not matched to a gene. The CDR3 contains 19 residues. Germline V gene sequence: CDR1 LNHNV, CDR2 YYDKDF (reference sequence).